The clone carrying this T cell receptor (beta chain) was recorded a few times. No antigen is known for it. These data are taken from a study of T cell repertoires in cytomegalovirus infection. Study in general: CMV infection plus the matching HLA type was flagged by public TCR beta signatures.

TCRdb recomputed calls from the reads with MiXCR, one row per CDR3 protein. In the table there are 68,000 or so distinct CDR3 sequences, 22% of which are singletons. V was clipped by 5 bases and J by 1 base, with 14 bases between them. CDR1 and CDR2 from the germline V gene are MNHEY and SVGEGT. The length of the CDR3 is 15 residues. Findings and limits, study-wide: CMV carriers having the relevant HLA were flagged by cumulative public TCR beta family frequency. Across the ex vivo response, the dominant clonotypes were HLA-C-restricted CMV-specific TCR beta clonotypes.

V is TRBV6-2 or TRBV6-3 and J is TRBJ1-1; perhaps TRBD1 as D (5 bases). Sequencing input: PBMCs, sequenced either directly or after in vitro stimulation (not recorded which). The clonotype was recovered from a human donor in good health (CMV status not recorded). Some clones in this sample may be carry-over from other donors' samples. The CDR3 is CASSGLGGPNTEAFF. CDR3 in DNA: TGTGCCAGCAGTGGGCTCGGGGGTCCGAACACTGAAGCTTTCTTT.